The present entry profiles one TCR beta chain with its context. Its cognate antigen is unknown. The data are from a study of blood T cells in healthy people across ages. Study background: About one barcoded TCR beta cDNA was captured per two T cells. Points from the study as a whole: The long-lived group displayed more naive CD4+ cells, plus higher diversity, than the aged donors did.

The authors ran a second PCR of 7 to 11 cycles using a sample-barcoded 5' primer and a J-beta primer mix. MiXCR, run by TCRdb on the 5' RACE reads, gives a single entry per CDR3 protein. The sample carries some 860,000 distinct CDR3 sequences, roughly 50% recorded once. The sample comprised blood. This receptor was taken from a man in his forties or fifties in good health.

The CDR3 spells CASSLGGIAGGQDTQYF. The CDR3 DNA sequence: TGTGCCAGCAGCTTAGGCGGGATAGCGGGGGGGCAAGATACGCAGTATTTT. This rearrangement joins TRBV7-2 to TRBJ2-3; TRBD2 agrees at 11 bases. Germline lookup yields CDR1 SGHTA and CDR2 FQGNSA. This CDR3 has 17 amino acids. J gave up 5 bases and V 1 base, and 8 bases lay outside the gene matches.